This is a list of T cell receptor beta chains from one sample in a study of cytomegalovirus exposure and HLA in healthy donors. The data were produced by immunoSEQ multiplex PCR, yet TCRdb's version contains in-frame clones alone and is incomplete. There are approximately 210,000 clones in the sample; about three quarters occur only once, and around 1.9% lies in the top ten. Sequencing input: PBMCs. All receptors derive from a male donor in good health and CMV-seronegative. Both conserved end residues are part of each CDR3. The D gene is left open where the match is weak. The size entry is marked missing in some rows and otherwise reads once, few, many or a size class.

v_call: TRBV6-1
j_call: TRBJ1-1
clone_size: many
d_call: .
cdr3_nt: TGTGCCAGCAGCAGGACGTCGGAGGTGTCTGAAGCTTTCTTT
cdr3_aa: CASSRTSEVSEAFF

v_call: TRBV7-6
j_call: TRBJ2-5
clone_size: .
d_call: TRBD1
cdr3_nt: TGTGCCAGCAGGGCCGGGACAGGGGGCCGTGAGACCCAGTACTTC
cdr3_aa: CASRAGTGGRETQYF

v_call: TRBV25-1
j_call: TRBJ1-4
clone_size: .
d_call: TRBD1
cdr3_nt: TGTGCCAGCAGTGAATTGGGACAGGGAGGCAGGAAACTGTTTTTT
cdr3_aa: CASSELGQGGRKLFF

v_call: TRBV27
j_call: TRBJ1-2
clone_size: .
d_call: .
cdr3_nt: TGTGCCAGCAGCCCCCTCCGACAGGCCCCTAACTATGGCTACACCTTC
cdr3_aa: CASSPLRQAPNYGYTF

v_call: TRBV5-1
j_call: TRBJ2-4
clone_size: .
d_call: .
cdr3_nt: TGCGCCAGCAGCTTGGGCGAAAACATTCAGTACTTC
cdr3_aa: CASSLGENIQYF

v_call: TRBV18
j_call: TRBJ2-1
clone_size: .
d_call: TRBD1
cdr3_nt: TGTGCCAGCTCACCACAGGACAGGGCCCCTCTACAATTCGAGCAGTTCTTC
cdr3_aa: CASSPQDRAPLQFEQFF

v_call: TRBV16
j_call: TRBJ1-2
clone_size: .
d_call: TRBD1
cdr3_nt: TGTGCCAGCAGCCCAGGGGGCTGGGACTATGGCTACACCTTC
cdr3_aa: CASSPGGWDYGYTF

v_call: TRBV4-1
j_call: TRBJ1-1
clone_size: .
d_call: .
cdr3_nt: TGCGCCAGCAGCCAAGGAGGCGGCCTGTACACTGAAGCTTTCTTT
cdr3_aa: CASSQGGGLYTEAFF

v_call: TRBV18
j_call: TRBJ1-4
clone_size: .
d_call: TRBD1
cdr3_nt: TGTGCCAGCTCACCCGAGACAGGGTCGGGAGAAAAACTGTTTTTT
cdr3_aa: CASSPETGSGEKLFF

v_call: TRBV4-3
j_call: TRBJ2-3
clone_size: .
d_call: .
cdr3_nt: TGCGCCAGCAGCCAAGATTGGAGCGGAGATACGCAGTATTTT
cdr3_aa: CASSQDWSGDTQYF

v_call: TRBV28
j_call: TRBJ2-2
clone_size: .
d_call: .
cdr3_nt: TGTGCCAGCAGTTTATTGGGTCAGGGCGGAACCGGGGAGCTGTTTTTT
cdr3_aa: CASSLLGQGGTGELFF

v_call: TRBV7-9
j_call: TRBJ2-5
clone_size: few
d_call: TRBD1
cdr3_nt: TGTGCCAGCAGCTCCAAGACAGGGGTGGAAGAGACCCAGTACTTC
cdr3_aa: CASSSKTGVEETQYF

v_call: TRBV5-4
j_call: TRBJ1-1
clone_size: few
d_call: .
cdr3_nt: TGTGCCAGCAGCTTAGACACATCGGTAACTGAAGCTTTCTTT
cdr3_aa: CASSLDTSVTEAFF

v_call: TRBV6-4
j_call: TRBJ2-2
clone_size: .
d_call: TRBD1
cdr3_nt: TGTGCCAGCAGTGGGGACAGGTCGGCCGGGGAGCTGTTTTTT
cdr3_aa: CASSGDRSAGELFF

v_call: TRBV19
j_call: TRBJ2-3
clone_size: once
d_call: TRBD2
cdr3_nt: TGTGCCAGTAGTATAGATTTGGAGACTAGCGGGACAGATACGCAGTATTTT
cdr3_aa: CASSIDLETSGTDTQYF

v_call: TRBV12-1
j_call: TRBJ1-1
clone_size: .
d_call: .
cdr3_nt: TGTGCCAGCAGCTTTGCACAGGGGGGTAGGGACACTGAAGCTTTCTTT
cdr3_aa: CASSFAQGGRDTEAFF

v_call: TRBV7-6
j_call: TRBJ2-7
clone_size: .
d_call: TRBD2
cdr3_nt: TGTGCCAGCAGCTCCCGGGGGGGGGAAGGGTACGAGCAGTACTTC
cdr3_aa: CASSSRGGEGYEQYF

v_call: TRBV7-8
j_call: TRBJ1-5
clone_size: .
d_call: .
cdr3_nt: TGTGCCAGCAGCTTGGACGGGATCTATAGCAATCAGCCCCAGCATTTT
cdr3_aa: CASSLDGIYSNQPQHF

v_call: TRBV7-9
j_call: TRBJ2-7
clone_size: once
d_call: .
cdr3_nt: TGTGCCAGCAGCCCAGGCCCGGCCCGGGGCTCCTACGAGCAGTACTTC
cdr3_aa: CASSPGPARGSYEQYF

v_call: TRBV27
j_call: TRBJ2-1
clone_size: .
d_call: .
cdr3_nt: TGTGCCAGCAGTTTATATCCCCGGCAGGGCGAGGATGAGCAGTTCTTC
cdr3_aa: CASSLYPRQGEDEQFF

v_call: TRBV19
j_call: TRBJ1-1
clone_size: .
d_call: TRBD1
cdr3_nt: TGTGCCAGTAGTTCCTGGACAGGGGGGAACACTGAAGCTTTCTTT
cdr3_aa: CASSSWTGGNTEAFF

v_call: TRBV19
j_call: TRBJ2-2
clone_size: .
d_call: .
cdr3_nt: TGTGCCAGTAGTATAACTAGCCTGAACACCGGGGAGCTGTTTTTT
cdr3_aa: CASSITSLNTGELFF

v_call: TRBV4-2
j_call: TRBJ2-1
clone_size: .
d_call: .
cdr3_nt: TGTGCCAGCAGCCAATTCGGGGAGGCAAACGGGGGACCTGAGCAGTTCTTC
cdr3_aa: CASSQFGEANGGPEQFF

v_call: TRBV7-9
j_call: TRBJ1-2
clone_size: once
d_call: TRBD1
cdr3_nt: TGTTCCAGCAGCCCTCGGGACAGGGTAATCTATGGCTACACCTTC
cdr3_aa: CSSSPRDRVIYGYTF

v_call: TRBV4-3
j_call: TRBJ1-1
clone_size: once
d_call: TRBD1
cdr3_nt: TGCGCCAGCAGCCCCCAGACAGGGGGCTGGAACACTGAAGCTTTCTTT
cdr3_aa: CASSPQTGGWNTEAFF

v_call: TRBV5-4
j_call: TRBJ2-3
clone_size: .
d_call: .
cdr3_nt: TGTGCCAGCAGCTTGGCGGGAGATACGCAGTATTTT
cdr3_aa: CASSLAGDTQYF

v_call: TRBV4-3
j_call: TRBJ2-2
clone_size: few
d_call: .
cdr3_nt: TGCGCCAGCAGCCAAGATATGGCCCCCGGGGAGCTGTTTTTT
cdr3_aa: CASSQDMAPGELFF

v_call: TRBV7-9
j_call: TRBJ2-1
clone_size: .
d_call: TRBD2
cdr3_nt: TGTGCCAGCAGCCCCAGAGCGGGAGGGCCGAATGAGCAGTTCTTC
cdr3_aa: CASSPRAGGPNEQFF

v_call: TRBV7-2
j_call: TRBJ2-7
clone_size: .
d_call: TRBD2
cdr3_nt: TGTGCCAGCAGCTTAGCCCTTACTAGCGGAGGGGGGTACGAGCAGTACTTC
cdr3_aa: CASSLALTSGGGYEQYF

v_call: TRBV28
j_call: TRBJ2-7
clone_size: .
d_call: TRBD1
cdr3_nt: TGTGCCAGCAGTCTCCAGGGGGCCGGCTACGAGCAGTACTTC
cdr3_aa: CASSLQGAGYEQYF

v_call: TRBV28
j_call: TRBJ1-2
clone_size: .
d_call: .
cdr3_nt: TGTGCCAGCAGCTTAAGTGGGTTGACAGTAGCTAACTATGGCTACACCTTC
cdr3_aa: CASSLSGLTVANYGYTF

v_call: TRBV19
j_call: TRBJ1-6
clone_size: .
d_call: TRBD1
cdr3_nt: TGTGCCAGTACCCAACCGAGGACAGGGGCGTATAATTCACCCCTCCACTTT
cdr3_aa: CASTQPRTGAYNSPLHF

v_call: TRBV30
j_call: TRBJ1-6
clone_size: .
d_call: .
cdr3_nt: TGTGCCTGGAGCTCAGGGTCGTATTCACCCCTCCACTTT
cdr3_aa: CAWSSGSYSPLHF

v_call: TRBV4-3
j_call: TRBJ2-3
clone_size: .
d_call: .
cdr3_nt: TGCGCCAGCAGCCAATACCCCGTCATGGCGGTCAGCACAGATACGCAGTATTTT
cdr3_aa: CASSQYPVMAVSTDTQYF

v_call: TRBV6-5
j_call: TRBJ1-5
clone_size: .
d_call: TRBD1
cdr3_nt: TGTGCCAGCAGGACAGGGGTGAGGCAGCCCCAGCATTTT
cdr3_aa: CASRTGVRQPQHF

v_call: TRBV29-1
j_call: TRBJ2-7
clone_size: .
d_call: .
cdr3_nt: TGCAGCGCCTCAGAAGCCTACGAGCAGTACTTC
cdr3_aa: CSASEAYEQYF

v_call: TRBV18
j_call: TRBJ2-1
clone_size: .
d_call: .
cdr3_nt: TGTGCCAGCTCACCCCGACAGACCTACAATGAGCAGTTCTTC
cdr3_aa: CASSPRQTYNEQFF

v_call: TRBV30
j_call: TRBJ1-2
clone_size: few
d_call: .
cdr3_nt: TGTGCCTGGAGTGTAACAGGTATAGGCTACACCTTC
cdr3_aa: CAWSVTGIGYTF

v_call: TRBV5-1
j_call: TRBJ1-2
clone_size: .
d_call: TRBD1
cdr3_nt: TGCGCCAGCAGCGAGAACAGGGGTGAAGGCTACACCTTC
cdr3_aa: CASSENRGEGYTF

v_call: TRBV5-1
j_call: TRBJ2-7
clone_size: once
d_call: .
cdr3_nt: TGCGCCAGCAGCAGGTCAGGAGGCCCCGTCTACGAGCAGTACTTC
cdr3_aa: CASSRSGGPVYEQYF

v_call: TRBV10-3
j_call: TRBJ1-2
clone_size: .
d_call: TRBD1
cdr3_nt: TGTGCCATCAGTGACCCCCCCCTCAGGGGGAACTATGGCTACACCTTC
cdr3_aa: CAISDPPLRGNYGYTF

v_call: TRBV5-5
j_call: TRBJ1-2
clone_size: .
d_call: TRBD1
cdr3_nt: TGTGCCAGCCGGACAGGGGGCGGATATGGCTACACCTTC
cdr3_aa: CASRTGGGYGYTF

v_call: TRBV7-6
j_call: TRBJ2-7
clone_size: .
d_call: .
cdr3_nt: TGTGCCAGCAGCTTAGGACAAGTCTCCTACGAGCAGTACTTC
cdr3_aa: CASSLGQVSYEQYF

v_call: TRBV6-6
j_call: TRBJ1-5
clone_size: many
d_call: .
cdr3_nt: TGTGCCAGCAGTTACTCGCCCAGCGAGGGTCAGCCCCAGCATTTT
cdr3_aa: CASSYSPSEGQPQHF

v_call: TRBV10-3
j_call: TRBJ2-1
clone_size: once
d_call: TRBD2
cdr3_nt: TGTGCCATCAGTCTAGCGGGAGGGGATGAGCAGTTCTTC
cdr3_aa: CAISLAGGDEQFF

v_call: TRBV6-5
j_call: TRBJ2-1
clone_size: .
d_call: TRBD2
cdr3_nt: TGTGCCAGCAGTCCAATAGCGGGAGGAGCCAATGAGCAGTTCTTC
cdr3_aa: CASSPIAGGANEQFF

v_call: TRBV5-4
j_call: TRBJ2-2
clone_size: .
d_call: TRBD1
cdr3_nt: TGTGCCAGCAGCGAAGATACAGGGGTTCCCGGGGAGCTGTTTTTT
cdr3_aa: CASSEDTGVPGELFF

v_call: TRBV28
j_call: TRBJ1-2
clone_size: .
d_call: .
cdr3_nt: TGTGCCAGCAGGGCCCTGGGCGGCTACACCTTC
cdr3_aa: CASRALGGYTF

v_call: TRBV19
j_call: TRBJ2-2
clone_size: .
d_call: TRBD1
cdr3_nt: TGTGCCAGTAGTAGGACAGGGGGTGGTACCGGGGAGCTGTTTTTT
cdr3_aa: CASSRTGGGTGELFF

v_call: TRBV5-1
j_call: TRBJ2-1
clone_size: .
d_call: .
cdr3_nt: TGCGCCAGCAGCTTGGCAGTCTCCTACAATGAGCAGTTCTTC
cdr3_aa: CASSLAVSYNEQFF

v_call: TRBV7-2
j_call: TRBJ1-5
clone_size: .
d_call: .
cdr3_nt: TGTGCCAGCAGCTTAGCAGTGCACAGTAGCAATCAGCCCCAGCATTTT
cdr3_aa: CASSLAVHSSNQPQHF

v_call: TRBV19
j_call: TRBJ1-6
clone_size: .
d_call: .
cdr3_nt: TGTGCCAGTAGTGATACATCCCAAGCCTATAATTCACCCCTCCACTTT
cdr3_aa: CASSDTSQAYNSPLHF

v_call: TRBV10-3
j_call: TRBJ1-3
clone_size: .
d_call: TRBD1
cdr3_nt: TGTGCCATCAGTGAGTTCAGGGGGCCTGGAAACACCATATATTTT
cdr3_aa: CAISEFRGPGNTIYF

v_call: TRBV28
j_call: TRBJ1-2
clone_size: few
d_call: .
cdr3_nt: TGTGCCAGCAGTTTATCGGGGGGTAACTATGGCTACACCTTC
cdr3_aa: CASSLSGGNYGYTF

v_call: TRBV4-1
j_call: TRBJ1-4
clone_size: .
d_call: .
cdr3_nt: TGCGCCAGCAGCCAAGATCCCTCTAATGAAAAACTGTTTTTT
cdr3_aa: CASSQDPSNEKLFF

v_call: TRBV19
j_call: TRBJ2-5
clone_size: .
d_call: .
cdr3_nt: TGTGCCAGTAGTAGTAACGGGGAGACCCAGTACTTC
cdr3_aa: CASSSNGETQYF

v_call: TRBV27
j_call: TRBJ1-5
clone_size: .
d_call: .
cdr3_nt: TGTGCCAGCGGGCGGGAATATAGCAATCAGCCCCAGCATTTT
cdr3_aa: CASGREYSNQPQHF

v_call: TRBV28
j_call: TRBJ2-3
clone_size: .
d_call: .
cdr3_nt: TGTGCCAGCAGTTTTGTGGGGGGTCGCACAGATACGCAGTATTTT
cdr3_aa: CASSFVGGRTDTQYF

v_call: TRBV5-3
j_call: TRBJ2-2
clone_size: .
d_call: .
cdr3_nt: TGTGCCAGAAGCTTGGCAGAGAGGGATTCTAACACCGGGGAGCTGTTTTTT
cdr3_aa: CARSLAERDSNTGELFF